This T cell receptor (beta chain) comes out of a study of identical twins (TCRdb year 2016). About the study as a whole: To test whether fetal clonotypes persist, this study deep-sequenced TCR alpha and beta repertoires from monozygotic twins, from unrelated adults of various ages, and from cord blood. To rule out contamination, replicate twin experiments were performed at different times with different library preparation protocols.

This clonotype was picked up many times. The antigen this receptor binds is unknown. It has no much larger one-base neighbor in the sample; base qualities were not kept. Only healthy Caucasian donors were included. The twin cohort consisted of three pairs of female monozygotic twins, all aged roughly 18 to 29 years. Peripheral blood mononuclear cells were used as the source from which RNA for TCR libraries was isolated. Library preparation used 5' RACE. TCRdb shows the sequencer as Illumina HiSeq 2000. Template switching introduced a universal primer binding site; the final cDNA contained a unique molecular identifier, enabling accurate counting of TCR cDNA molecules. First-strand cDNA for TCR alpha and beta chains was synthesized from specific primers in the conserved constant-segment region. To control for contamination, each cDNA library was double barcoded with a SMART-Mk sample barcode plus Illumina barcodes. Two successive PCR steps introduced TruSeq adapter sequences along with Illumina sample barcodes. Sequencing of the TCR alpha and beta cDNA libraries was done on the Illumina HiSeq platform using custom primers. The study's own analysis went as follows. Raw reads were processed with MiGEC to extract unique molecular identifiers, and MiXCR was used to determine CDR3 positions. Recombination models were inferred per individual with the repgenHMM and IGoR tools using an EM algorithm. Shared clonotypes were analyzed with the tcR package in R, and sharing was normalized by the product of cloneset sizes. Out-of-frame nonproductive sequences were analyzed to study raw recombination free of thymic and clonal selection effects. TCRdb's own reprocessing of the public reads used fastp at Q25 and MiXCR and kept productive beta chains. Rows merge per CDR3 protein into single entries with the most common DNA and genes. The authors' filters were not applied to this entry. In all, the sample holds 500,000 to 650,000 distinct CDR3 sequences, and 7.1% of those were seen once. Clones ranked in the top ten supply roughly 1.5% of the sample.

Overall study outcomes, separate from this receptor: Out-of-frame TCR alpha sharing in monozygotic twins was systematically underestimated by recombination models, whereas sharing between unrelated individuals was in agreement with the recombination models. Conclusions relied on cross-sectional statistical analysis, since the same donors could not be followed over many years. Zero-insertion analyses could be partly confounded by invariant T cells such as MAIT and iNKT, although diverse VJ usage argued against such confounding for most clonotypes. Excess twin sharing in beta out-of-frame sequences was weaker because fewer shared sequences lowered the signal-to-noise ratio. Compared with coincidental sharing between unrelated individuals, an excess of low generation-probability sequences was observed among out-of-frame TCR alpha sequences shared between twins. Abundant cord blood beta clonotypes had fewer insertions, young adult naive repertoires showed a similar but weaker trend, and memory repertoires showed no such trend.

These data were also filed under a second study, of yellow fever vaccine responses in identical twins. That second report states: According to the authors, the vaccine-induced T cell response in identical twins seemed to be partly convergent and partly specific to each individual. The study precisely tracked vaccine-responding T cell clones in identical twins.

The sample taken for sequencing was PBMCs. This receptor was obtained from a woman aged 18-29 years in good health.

The CDR3 here reads CASSPRIGGGETQYF. The DNA sequence is TGCGCCAGCAGCCCCAGGATCGGGGGGGGAGAGACCCAGTACTTC. This sequence uses TRBV5-1 and TRBJ2-5, with TRBD2 matching 8 junction bases. Reading the germline V gene gives CDR1 SGHRS and CDR2 YFSETQ. The CDR3, from cysteine to phenylalanine, totals 15 residues. The only DNA kept is the CDR3, 45 bases in frame from the first base. At the junction V is shortened by 4 bases and J by 4 bases; bases outside the gene matches: 9.